The TCR beta chain under discussion was sequenced for a study of blood T cell repertoires in COVID-19. At the level of the study: COVID-19 samples from acute and convalescent phases originated in the United States, Italy and Spain.

Here immunoSEQ multiplex PCR was the method, and the copy in TCRdb shows in-frame clones only, minus some. The data hold tens of thousands of clones, with around four fifths observed a single time. This CDR3 is built from 16 residues. CDR1 and CDR2 from the germline V gene are KGHDR and SFDVKD. With 6 bases clipped from V and 0 bases from J, the junction kept 4 bases outside the gene matches. The clonotype was recovered from a man in his sixties or seventies with acute or convalescent COVID-19. The V call is TRBV24-1, the J call TRBJ2-5; 12 bases agree with TRBD2. Sequences were obtained from peripheral blood. In DNA form, the CDR3 reads TGTGCCACCAGTTCGACTAGCGGGGGAGACCAAGAGACCCAGTACTTC. Residues: CATSSTSGGDQETQYF.